This T cell receptor beta chain emerged from a study of Ad26.COV2.S vaccination and SARS-CoV-2 variants. Looking at the study overall: Ad26.COV2.S was injected intramuscularly once or twice, 56 days apart.

TCRdb's table, derived via immunoSEQ multiplex PCR, lists solely in-frame clones and lacks some. The table includes hundreds of thousands of clones, 80% to 95% detected once. The treatment denotes: about 20 received Ad26.COV2.S at low or high dose, single or two shots; 5 received placebo; per-sample allocation not given. All samples were drawn on day 63, counting from the first vaccine or placebo injection. The study used a vaccine consisting of an Ad26 vector that expressed Wuhan-strain SARS-CoV-2 spike. Trimming shortened V by 1 base and J by 0 bases, and 8 bases separated the two germline ends. The CDR3 runs 15 residues. Germline V lookup: CDR1 SGDLS, CDR2 YYNGEE.

The V call is TRBV9, the J call TRBJ1-3; D remains unclear. The source of this sequence is a person between 18 and 65 years old who received the Ad26.COV2.S COVID-19 vaccine or a placebo. Sequencing was performed on peripheral blood, taken in a trial of Ad26.COV2.S vaccine versus placebo. CDR3 sequence (DNA): TGTGCCAGCAGCGTATTCGGTTCCTCTGGAAACACCATATATTTT. It codes for CASSVFGSSGNTIYF.